Each of the 26 T cell receptor beta chains below was sequenced from the same sample in a study of cytomegalovirus exposure and HLA in healthy donors. PCR was performed using 60 Vbeta and 13 Jbeta primers. Profiled with immunoSEQ multiplex PCR; TCRdb holds only in-frame clones, not every one. The sample holds about 170,000 clones, approximately 80% seen once. Sequencing was carried out using PBMCs. These receptors all stem from a woman aged 18-29 years in good health and CMV-seropositive.

The rearrangement links TRBV6-4 to TRBJ1-6; D gene unclear. This CDR3 has 13 amino acids. Trimming shortened V by 4 bases and J by 8 bases, and 9 bases separated the two germline ends. The germline V gene has CDR1 MRHNA and CDR2 SNTAGT. CDR3 in DNA: TGTGCCAGCAGTGCCGAGGAGCATTCACCCCTCCACTTT. This translates into CASSAEEHSPLHF.

The rearrangement links TRBV2 to TRBJ2-5, with 9 bases identical to TRBD2. Germline loops: CDR1 SNHLY, CDR2 FYNNEI. J was trimmed by 2 bases and V by 4 bases; bases with no gene match: 5. The CDR3 consists of 15 residues. The CDR3 is CASSGRGGLQETQYF. The CDR3 region has the DNA TGTGCCAGCAGTGGGCGGGGGGGCTTACAAGAGACCCAGTACTTC.

As concerns this clone: An end of the junction differs from the germline gene, which may be a read error. The chain employs TRBV5-4 and TRBJ2-1; D may be TRBD2 (5 bases). This CDR3 is 12 amino acids long. The germline V gene encodes CDR1 SGHNT and CDR2 YYREEE (reference sequence). The CDR3 loop is CASSLSSTSGIF. CDR3 nucleotides: TGTGCCAGCAGCTTGTCTAGTACGTCCGGGATCTTC.

This chain uses TRBV4-2 with TRBJ2-3, with D possibly being TRBD2 (5 bases). Trimming took off 0 bases at V and 6 bases at J, with 7 bases between the two ends. This CDR3 has 13 amino acids. Per the germline V gene, CDR1 is LGHNA and CDR2 is YNFKEQ. CDR3 DNA: TGTGCCAGCAGCCAAGATTCGGGGGATACGCAGTATTTT. It yields the protein CASSQDSGDTQYF.

The gene calls are TRBV27 and TRBJ2-5; 7 nucleotides align to TRBD1. Germline V lookup: CDR1 MNHEY, CDR2 SMNVEV (reference sequence). The CDR3 is 15 amino acids. V lost 6 bases to trimming and J lost 2 bases; unmatched junction nucleotides: 9. The CDR3 here is CASRSLGQTQETQYF. DNA of the CDR3: TGTGCCAGCAGATCGCTGGGACAGACACAAGAGACCCAGTACTTC.

V usage is TRBV7-8 and J usage is TRBJ2-3; 7 bases fit TRBD1. V shed 4 bases and J 1 base; nucleotides not matched to a gene: 5. The CDR3 totals 15 residues. Germline assignment: CDR1 SGHVS and CDR2 FQNEAQ. CDR3 sequence reads: CASSSRDSRTDTQYF. CDR3 sequence (DNA): TGTGCCAGCAGCTCCAGGGACAGCCGCACAGATACGCAGTATTTT.

The chain links TRBV4-2 to TRBJ2-2, with D possibly being TRBD2 (5 bases). Trimming took 4 bases from V and 3 from J, leaving 9 bases between them. CDR1 and CDR2 from the germline V gene are LGHNA and YNFKEQ. The CDR3 sequence is 14 residues long. The CDR3 loop is CASSPAGYTGELFF. The CDR3, as DNA: TGTGCCAGCAGCCCCGCGGGCTACACCGGGGAGCTGTTTTTT.

This chain connects TRBV19 to TRBJ1-1, with no clear D. This CDR3 is 14 amino acids long. Germline CDR1 is LNHDA and CDR2 is SQIVND (reference sequence). The V gene lost 3 bases and the J gene lost 5 bases, with 13 bases spanning the gap. The CDR3 nucleotides read TGTGCCAGTAGTATGGGGAGGCGGTCGACTGAAGCTTTCTTT. Its protein is CASSMGRRSTEAFF.

The rearrangement links TRBV5-1 to TRBJ2-5; D not resolved. Germline values: CDR1 SGHRS, CDR2 YFSETQ. The CDR3 has 14 amino acids. Trimming took 1 base from V and 5 from J, leaving 12 bases between them. The CDR3 reads CASSLFVASETQYF. CDR3 coding DNA: TGCGCCAGCAGCTTGTTTGTGGCTTCGGAGACCCAGTACTTC.

The chain couples TRBV7-6 to TRBJ2-5; 9 bases are shared with TRBD1. The CDR3 has 16 residues. The V and J ends lost 5 bases and 3 bases, in that order; junction bases with no gene match: 10. Germline lookup yields CDR1 SGHVS and CDR2 FNYEAQ. CDR3 nucleotides: TGTGCCAGCAGCCCTCGGACAGGGGCGAAGAAAGAGACCCAGTACTTC. Amino acid sequence: CASSPRTGAKKETQYF.

Regarding this clone: Different DNA sequences within this sample yield the same CDR3. The V and J genes are TRBV9 and TRBJ2-3; tentative D call: TRBD2 (7 bases). V was cut by 4 bases and J by 7 bases, with 22 bases left in between. This CDR3 region has 16 residues. Per germline, CDR1 SGDLS and CDR2 YYNGEE. In nucleotides, the CDR3 is TGTGCCAGCAGCCCCCCCCGTGGGGGGGGCGGAAATACGCAGTATTTT. This codes for CASSPPRGGGGNTQYF.

The chain employs TRBV7-9 and TRBJ2-5; perhaps TRBD2 as D (6 bases). The CDR3 loop spans 14 amino acids. Germline V gene sequence: CDR1 SEHNR, CDR2 FQNEAQ (reference sequence). With 3 bases removed from V and 9 bases from J, the gap between germline ends came to 17 bases. This CDR3 is CASSFQEGVWAQYF. CDR3 DNA sequence: TGTGCCAGCAGCTTTCAGGAGGGTGTATGGGCCCAGTACTTC.

About this clone itself: Sequence at one end of the junction differs from germline and may be a read error. The V and J genes are TRBV7-9 and TRBJ2-5; possibly TRBD2 for D (5 bases). The CDR3 spans 14 residues. The germline CDR1 and CDR2 sequences are SEHNR and FQNEAQ (reference sequence). CDR3 sequence (DNA): TGCGGCGTTTCAGCGGAATCTTCCCAAGAGACCCAGTACTTC. Protein: CGVSAESSQETQYF.

The chain recombines TRBV6-1 with TRBJ1-1, with no clear D. Germline V gives CDR1 MNHNS, CDR2 SASEGT. The ends were cut back, 3 bases at V and 2 bases at J, with 10 bases in the middle. There are 14 residues in the CDR3. Written as DNA, the CDR3 is TGTGCCAGCAGTGACTATCGCGGTAACACTGAAGCTTTCTTT. Protein product: CASSDYRGNTEAFF.

The chain couples TRBV7-7 to TRBJ2-1; D is perhaps TRBD2 (6 bases). The CDR3 sequence is 14 residues long. V dropped 2 bases and J dropped 6 bases, with 11 bases sitting between them. CDR1 and CDR2 from the germline V gene are SSHAT and FNYEAQ (reference sequence). The CDR3 loop reads CASSLHGGGNEQFF. The CDR3 nucleotides read TGTGCCAGCAGCTTACATGGGGGAGGCAATGAGCAGTTCTTC.

The J gene is TRBJ2-1, the V gene TRBV5-6; TRBD1 matches 11 bases. From germline, CDR1 is SGHDT and CDR2 YYEEEE. Losses at the gene ends were 0 bases for V and 4 bases for J; bases not matched to a gene: 6. The CDR3 runs to 17 residues. CDR3 in amino acids: CASSLGSGTGGYNEQFF. CDR3 DNA: TGTGCCAGCAGCTTGGGGTCAGGGACAGGGGGTTACAATGAGCAGTTCTTC.

This chain joins TRBV5-1 and TRBJ2-1; 8 nucleotides agree with TRBD2. The CDR3 length is 16 residues. Germline V CDR1 and CDR2: SGHRS, YFSETQ. The junction had 8 bases not matched to a gene; V was cut back by 0 bases and J by 6 bases. The CDR3: CASSLAILAEPNEQFF. The DNA of the CDR3 is TGCGCCAGCAGCTTGGCCATACTAGCGGAACCCAATGAGCAGTTCTTC.

This chain links TRBV2 with TRBJ2-2; 12 bases fit TRBD2. The germline CDR1 and CDR2 sequences are SNHLY and FYNNEI. The CDR3 runs 16 residues. The trim removed 4 bases at V and 6 bases at J, leaving 6 bases unmatched. The CDR3 loop reads CASSAWLAGGAGELFF. CDR3 nucleotides: TGTGCCAGCAGTGCCTGGCTAGCGGGGGGGGCCGGGGAGCTGTTTTTT.

The chain couples TRBV5-1 to TRBJ1-1, with 7 bases identical to TRBD1. Germline V gene sequence: CDR1 SGHRS, CDR2 YFSETQ. V trimming: 2 bases; J trimming: 0 bases; junction bases outside the gene matches: 13. CDR3 size: 18 residues. The CDR3 sequence is CASSFHGTATALNTEAFF. In DNA form, the CDR3 reads TGCGCCAGCAGCTTTCACGGGACAGCTACTGCCTTGAACACTGAAGCTTTCTTT.

This rearrangement joins TRBV29-1 to TRBJ2-2; D is perhaps TRBD2 (6 bases). CDR3 length equals 15 residues. Trimming cost V 1 base and J 4 bases, with 13 bases left between them. Germline V gene data show CDR1 as SQVTM and CDR2 as ANQGSEA. This CDR3 is CSVEVRDSPTGELFF. The CDR3 coding sequence is TGCAGCGTTGAAGTCAGGGACTCGCCCACCGGGGAGCTGTTTTTT.

This clone was detected a few times. CDR3 protein: CASSLSAVSTSYEQYF. DNA of the CDR3: TGTGCCAGCAGCTTAAGCGCGGTCAGTACCTCCTACGAGCAGTACTTC. V usage is TRBV11-1 and J usage is TRBJ2-7; D remains unclear. This CDR3 is built from 16 residues. CDR1 and CDR2 from the germline V gene are SGHAT and FQDESV (reference sequence). Trimming took 2 bases from V and 0 from J, leaving 14 bases between them.

The rearrangement links TRBV30 to TRBJ1-6, with 8 positions matching TRBD1. CDR1 GTSNPN and CDR2 SVGIG come from the germline V gene (reference sequence). This CDR3 is 17 amino acids long. J lost 2 bases, V lost 1 base, and 7 bases had no gene match. The CDR3 DNA follows: TGTGCCTGGAGTGGAACACAGGGGGGAACCTATAATTCACCCCTCCACTTT. Its translation: CAWSGTQGGTYNSPLHF.

In this sample, this clone turned up a few times. This sequence joins TRBV4-3 and TRBJ1-2; maybe TRBD1 (5 bases). Trimming shortened V by 0 bases and J by 6 bases, and 14 bases separated the two germline ends. The CDR3 totals 15 residues. The germline CDR1 and CDR2 sequences are LGHNA and YSLEER. CDR3 sequence (DNA): TGCGCCAGCAGCCAAGAAGTCGCAGGGATGGATGGCTACACCTTC. Amino acid sequence: CASSQEVAGMDGYTF.

The chain uses TRBV5-1 and TRBJ1-3; tentatively, D is TRBD1 (6 bases). V was clipped by 0 bases and J by 0 bases, with 7 bases between them. Germline V lookup: CDR1 SGHRS, CDR2 YFSETQ. The CDR3 totals 15 residues. The CDR3 sequence is CASSLGTDSGNTIYF. The CDR3 nucleotides read TGCGCCAGCAGCTTGGGGACAGACTCTGGAAACACCATATATTTT.

A word on this clone: At one of its ends the junction is not consistent with the germline gene, which may arise from a read error. This chain links TRBV5-1 with TRBJ1-4; unclear D gene. The CDR3 loop spans 16 amino acids. Germline V gene lookup returns CDR1 SGHRS and CDR2 YFSETQ. The CDR3 DNA sequence: TGCGCCAGCAACGAAGGACCATACGACACGGGAAAAAGGTCGATTTTT. It codes for CASNEGPYDTGKRSIF.

The genes are TRBV5-4 and TRBJ2-5; no clear D gene. The CDR3 extends over 12 amino acids. Trimming removed 4 bases at V and 2 bases at J, with 6 bases between. In germline, CDR1 is SGHNT, CDR2 YYREEE (reference sequence). CDR3 loop: CASSQTQETQYF. The CDR3 DNA is TGTGCCAGCAGCCAAACACAAGAGACCCAGTACTTC.